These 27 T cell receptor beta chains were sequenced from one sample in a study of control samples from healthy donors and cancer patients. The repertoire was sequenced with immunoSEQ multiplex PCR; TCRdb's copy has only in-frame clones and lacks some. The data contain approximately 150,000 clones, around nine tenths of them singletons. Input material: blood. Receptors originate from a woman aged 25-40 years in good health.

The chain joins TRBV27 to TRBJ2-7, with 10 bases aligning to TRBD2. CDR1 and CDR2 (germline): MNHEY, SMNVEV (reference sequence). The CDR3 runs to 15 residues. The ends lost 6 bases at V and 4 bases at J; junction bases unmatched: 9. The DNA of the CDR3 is TGTGCCAGCAGGCCCGGGGCTAGCGGGAGTTACGAGCAGTACTTC. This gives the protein CASRPGASGSYEQYF.

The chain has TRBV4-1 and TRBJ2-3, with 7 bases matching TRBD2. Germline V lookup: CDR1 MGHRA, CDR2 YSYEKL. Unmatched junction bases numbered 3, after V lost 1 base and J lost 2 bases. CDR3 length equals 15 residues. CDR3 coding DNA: TGCGCCAGCAGCCAAGCGGGACTAACCACAGATACGCAGTATTTT. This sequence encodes CASSQAGLTTDTQYF.

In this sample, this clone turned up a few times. CDR3 in DNA: TGTGCCAGCAGCTCGGAGGAGGCAGAGACCCAGTACTTC. Translation gives CASSSEEAETQYF. V gene TRBV5-6 combines with J gene TRBJ2-5; D perhaps matches TRBD2 (5 bases). CDR3 length equals 13 residues. V dropped 3 bases and J dropped 4 bases, with 10 bases sitting between them. CDR1 and CDR2 (germline): SGHDT, YYEEEE.

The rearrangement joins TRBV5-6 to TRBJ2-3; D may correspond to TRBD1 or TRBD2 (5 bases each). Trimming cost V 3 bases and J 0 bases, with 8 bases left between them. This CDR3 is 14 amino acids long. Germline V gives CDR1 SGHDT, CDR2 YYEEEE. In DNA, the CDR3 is TGTGCCAGCAGCTGGGGACCGAGCACAGATACGCAGTATTTT. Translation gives CASSWGPSTDTQYF.

CDR3 DNA sequence: TGTGCCAGCAGTTTCTCCTATAATTCACCCCTCCACTTT. Protein product: CASSFSYNSPLHF. This chain connects TRBV28 to TRBJ1-6; D is unclear. The CDR3 covers 13 residues. V lost 3 bases to trimming and J lost 0 bases, with 0 bases between them. CDR1 is MDHEN, CDR2 SYDVKM, per germline.

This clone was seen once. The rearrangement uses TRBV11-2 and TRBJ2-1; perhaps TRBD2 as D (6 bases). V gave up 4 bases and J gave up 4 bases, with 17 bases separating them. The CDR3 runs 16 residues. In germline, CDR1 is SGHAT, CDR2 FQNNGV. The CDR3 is CASSSFPSDRYNEQFF. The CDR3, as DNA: TGTGCCAGCAGCTCCTTCCCTAGCGACCGGTACAATGAGCAGTTCTTC.

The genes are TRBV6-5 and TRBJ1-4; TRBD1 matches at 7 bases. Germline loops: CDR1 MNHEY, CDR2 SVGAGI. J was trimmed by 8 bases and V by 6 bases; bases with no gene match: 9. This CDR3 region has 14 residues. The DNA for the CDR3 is TGTGCCAGCAGGCCAGGGGGACGGGAGGAAAAACTGTTTTTT. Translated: CASRPGGREEKLFF.

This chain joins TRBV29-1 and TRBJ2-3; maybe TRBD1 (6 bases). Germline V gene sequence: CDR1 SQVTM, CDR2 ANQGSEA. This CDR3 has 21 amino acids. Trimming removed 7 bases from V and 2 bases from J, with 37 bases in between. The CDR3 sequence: CSENRDIKFQGNKLNTDTQYF. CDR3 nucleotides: TGCAGCGAGAATCGGGACATAAAATTTCAAGGAAATAAATTGAACACAGATACGCAGTATTTT.

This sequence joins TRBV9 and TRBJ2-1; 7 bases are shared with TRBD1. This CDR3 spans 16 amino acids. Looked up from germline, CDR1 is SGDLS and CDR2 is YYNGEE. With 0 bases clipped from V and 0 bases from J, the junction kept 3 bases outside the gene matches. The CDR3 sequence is CASSVDGDSSYNEQFF. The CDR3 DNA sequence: TGTGCCAGCAGCGTAGATGGGGACAGCTCCTACAATGAGCAGTTCTTC. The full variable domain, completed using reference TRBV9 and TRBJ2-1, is DSGVTQTPKHLITATGQRVTLRCSPRSGDLSVYWYQQSLDQGLQFLIQYYNGEERAKGNILERFSAQQFPDLHSELNLSSLELGDSALYFCASSVDGDSSYNEQFFGPGTRLTVL.

CDR3 coding DNA: TGTGCCAGCAGTACGACGGGACTAGCAGGGAACATTCAGTACTTC. It translates to CASSTTGLAGNIQYF. V is TRBV14 and J is TRBJ2-4; the match to TRBD2 covers 9 bases. V gave up 6 bases and J gave up 7 bases; unmatched junction bases: 10. CDR1 is SGHDN, CDR2 FVKESK, per germline. The CDR3 contains 15 residues.

The DNA for the CDR3 is TGTGCCAGCAACTGGGACAGGGGGTCCCCCGGGGAGCTGTTTTTT. Encoded protein: CASNWDRGSPGELFF. The chain couples TRBV2 to TRBJ2-2; TRBD1 matches 11 bases. CDR1 SNHLY and CDR2 FYNNEI come from the germline V gene. Trimming took 7 bases from V and 6 from J; bases not matched to a gene: 7. The CDR3 is 15 amino acids.

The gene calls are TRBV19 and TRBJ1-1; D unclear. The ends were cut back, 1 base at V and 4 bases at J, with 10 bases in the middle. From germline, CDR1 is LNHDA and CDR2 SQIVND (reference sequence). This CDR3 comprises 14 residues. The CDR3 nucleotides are TGTGCCAGTAGTATAGTCGGAGGCGGCACTGAAGCTTTCTTT. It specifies CASSIVGGGTEAFF.

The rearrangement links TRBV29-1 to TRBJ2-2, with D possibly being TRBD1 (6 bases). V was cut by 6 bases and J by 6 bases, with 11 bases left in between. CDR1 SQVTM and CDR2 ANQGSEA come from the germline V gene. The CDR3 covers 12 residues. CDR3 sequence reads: CSVDTGSGELFF. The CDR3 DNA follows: TGCAGCGTAGATACAGGGTCCGGGGAGCTGTTTTTT.

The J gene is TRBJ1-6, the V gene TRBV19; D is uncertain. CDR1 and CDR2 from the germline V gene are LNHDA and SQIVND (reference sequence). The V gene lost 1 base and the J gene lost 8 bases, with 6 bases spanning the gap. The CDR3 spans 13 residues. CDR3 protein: CASSIGGDSPLHF. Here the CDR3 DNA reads TGTGCCAGTAGTATAGGTGGAGATTCACCCCTCCACTTT.

The CDR3 DNA is TGCGCCAGCAGCCAAGATGGAAGCTCTGGAAACACCATATATTTT. Translated: CASSQDGSSGNTIYF. The rearrangement uses TRBV4-1 and TRBJ1-3; D gene uncertain. CDR1 and CDR2 from the germline V gene are MGHRA and YSYEKL. The CDR3 has 15 residues. V was cut by 0 bases and J by 0 bases, with 6 bases left in between.

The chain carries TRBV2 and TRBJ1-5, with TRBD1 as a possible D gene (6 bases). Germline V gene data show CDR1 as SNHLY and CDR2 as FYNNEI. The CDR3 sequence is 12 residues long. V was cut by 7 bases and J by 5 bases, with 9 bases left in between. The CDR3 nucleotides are TGTGCCAGCACAGGGGAGTATCAGCCCCAGCATTTT. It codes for CASTGEYQPQHF.

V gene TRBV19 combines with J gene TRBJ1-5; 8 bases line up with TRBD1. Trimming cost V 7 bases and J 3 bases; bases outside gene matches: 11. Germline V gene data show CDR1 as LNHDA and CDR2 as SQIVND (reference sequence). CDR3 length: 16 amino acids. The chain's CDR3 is CASIVPGQGNNQPQHF. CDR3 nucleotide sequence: TGTGCCAGTATCGTTCCCGGACAGGGTAACAATCAGCCCCAGCATTTT.

The CDR3, as DNA: TGTGCCTGGAGTCTACAGGGCTTAAGGAACACTGAAGCTTTCTTT. Amino acid sequence: CAWSLQGLRNTEAFF. The rearrangement uses TRBV30 and TRBJ1-1; D is possibly TRBD1 (6 bases). The ends were cut back, 2 bases at V and 1 base at J, with 14 bases in the middle. The CDR3 has 15 residues. Germline values: CDR1 GTSNPN, CDR2 SVGIG (reference sequence).

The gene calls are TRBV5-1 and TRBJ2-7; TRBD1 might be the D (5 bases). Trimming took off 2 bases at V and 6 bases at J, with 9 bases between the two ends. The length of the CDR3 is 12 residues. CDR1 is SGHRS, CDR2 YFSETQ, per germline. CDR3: CASSFPGLEQYF. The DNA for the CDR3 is TGCGCCAGCAGCTTCCCAGGGCTCGAGCAGTACTTC.

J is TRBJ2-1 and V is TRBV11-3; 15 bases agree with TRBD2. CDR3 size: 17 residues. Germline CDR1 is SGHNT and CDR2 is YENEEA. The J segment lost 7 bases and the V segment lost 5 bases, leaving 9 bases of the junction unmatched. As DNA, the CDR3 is TGTGCCAGCAGCCCGGGGGGACTAGCGGGAGGATGGAATGAGCAGTTCTTC. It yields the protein CASSPGGLAGGWNEQFF.

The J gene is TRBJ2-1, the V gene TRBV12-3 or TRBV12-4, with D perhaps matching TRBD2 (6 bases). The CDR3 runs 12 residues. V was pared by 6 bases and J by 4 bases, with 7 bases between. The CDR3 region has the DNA TGTGCCAGCAGGACTAGGTACAATGAGCAGTTCTTC. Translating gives CASRTRYNEQFF.

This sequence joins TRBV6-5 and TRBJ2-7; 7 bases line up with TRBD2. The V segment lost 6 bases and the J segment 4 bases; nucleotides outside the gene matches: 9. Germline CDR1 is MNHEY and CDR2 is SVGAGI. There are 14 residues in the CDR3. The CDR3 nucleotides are TGTGCCAGCAGCCTCGACGGGGGGATTTACGAGCAGTACTTC. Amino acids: CASSLDGGIYEQYF.

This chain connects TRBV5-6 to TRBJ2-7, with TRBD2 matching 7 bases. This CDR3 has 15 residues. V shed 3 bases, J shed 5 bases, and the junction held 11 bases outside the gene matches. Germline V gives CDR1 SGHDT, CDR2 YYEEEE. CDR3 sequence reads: CASSSQLATRDEQYF. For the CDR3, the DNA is TGTGCCAGCAGCTCCCAACTAGCGACCCGGGACGAGCAGTACTTC.

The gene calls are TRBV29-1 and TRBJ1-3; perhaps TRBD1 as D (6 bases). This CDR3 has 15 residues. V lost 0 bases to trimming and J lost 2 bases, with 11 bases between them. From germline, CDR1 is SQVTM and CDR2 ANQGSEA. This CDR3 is CSVEEGGNPGNTIYF. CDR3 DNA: TGCAGCGTTGAAGAAGGGGGGAACCCTGGAAACACCATATATTTT.

The CDR3 sequence: CASSLRTVGYGYTF. The CDR3 DNA reads as TGTGCCAGCAGTTTGCGGACGGTGGGCTATGGCTACACCTTC. This chain links TRBV28 with TRBJ1-2; D is unresolved. There are 14 residues in the CDR3. Trimming left V 3 bases short and J 4 bases short, with 12 bases between. The germline V gene encodes CDR1 MDHEN and CDR2 SYDVKM.

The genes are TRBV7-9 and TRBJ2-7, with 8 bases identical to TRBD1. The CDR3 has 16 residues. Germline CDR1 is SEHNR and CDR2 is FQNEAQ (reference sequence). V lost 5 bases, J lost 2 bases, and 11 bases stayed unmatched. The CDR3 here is CASSPPTGVTPYEQYF. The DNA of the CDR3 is TGTGCCAGCAGCCCCCCGACAGGGGTTACACCCTACGAGCAGTACTTC.

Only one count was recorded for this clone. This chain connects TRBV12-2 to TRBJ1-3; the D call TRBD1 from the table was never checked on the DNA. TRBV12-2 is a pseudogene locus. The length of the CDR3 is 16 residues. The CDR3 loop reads CASRFDRDGSGNTIYF. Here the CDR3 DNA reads TGTGCAAGTCGCTTTGACAGGGACGGCTCTGGAAACACCATATATTTT.